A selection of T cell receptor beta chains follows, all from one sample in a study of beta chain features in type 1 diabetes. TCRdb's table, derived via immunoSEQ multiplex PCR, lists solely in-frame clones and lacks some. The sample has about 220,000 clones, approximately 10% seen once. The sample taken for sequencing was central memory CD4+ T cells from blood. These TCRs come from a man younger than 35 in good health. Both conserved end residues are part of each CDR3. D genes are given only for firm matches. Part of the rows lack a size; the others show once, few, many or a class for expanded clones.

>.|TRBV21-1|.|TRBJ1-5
CASSKGNQPQHF
TGTGCCAGCAGCAAAGGCAATCAGCCCCAGCATTTT
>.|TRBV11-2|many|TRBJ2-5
CASREFQETQYF
TGTGCCAGCAGGGAATTCCAAGAGACCCAGTACTTC
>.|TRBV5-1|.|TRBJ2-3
CASGNEASTDTQYF
TGCGCCAGCGGGAATGAAGCTAGCACAGATACGCAGTATTTT
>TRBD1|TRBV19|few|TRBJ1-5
CASRALQGNSNQPQHF
TGTGCCAGTAGAGCCTTACAGGGGAACAGCAATCAGCCCCAGCATTTT
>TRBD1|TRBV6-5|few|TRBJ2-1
CASGYRGRKNEQFF
TGTGCCAGCGGTTACAGGGGGCGAAAAAATGAGCAGTTCTTC
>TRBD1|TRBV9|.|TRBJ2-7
CASSATGSSSYEQYF
TGTGCCAGCAGCGCGACAGGGTCGAGCTCCTACGAGCAGTACTTC
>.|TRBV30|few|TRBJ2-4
CAWSVNNRNIQYF
TGTGCCTGGAGTGTGAATAATCGGAACATTCAGTACTTC
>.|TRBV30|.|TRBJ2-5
CAWSGRDRETQYF
TGTGCCTGGAGTGGCAGGGACCGGGAGACCCAGTACTTC
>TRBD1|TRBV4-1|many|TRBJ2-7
CASSTTGFGYEQYF
TGCGCCAGCAGCACGACAGGGTTCGGCTACGAGCAGTACTTC
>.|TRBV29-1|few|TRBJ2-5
CSVDYRKETQYF
TGCAGCGTTGATTACAGAAAAGAGACCCAGTACTTC
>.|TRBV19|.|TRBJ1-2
CASSIVAGDNYGYTF
TGTGCCAGTAGTATAGTTGCAGGCGATAACTATGGCTACACCTTC
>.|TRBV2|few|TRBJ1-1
CASSVYGGNTEAFF
TGTGCCAGCAGTGTTTATGGCGGGAACACTGAAGCTTTCTTT
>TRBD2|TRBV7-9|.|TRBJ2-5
CASNRGGSGRETQYF
TGTGCCAGCAACCGAGGCGGGAGCGGCCGGGAGACCCAGTACTTC
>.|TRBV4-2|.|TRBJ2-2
CASSQATQGWAGELFF
TGTGCCAGCAGCCAAGCCACGCAGGGGTGGGCCGGGGAGCTGTTTTTT
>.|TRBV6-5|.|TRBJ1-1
CASSRHGGEAFF
TGTGCCAGCAGTCGACACGGCGGTGAAGCTTTCTTT
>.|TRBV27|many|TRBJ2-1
CASPCRPYNEQFF
TGTGCCTCCCCGTGCAGACCCTACAATGAGCAGTTCTTC
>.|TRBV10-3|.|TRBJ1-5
CAISDGQGNNQPQHF
TGTGCCATCAGTGATGGTCAGGGAAACAATCAGCCCCAGCATTTT
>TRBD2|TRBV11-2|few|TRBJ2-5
CASSRTSWGTQYF
TGTGCCAGCAGCCGGACTAGTTGGGGGACCCAGTACTTC
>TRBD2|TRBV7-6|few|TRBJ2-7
CASSFLAGGEQYF
TGTGCCAGCAGTTTCCTAGCGGGAGGCGAGCAGTACTTC
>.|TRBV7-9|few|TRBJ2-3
CASSLGPSGTQYF
TGTGCCAGCAGCTTAGGCCCCAGCGGTACGCAGTATTTT
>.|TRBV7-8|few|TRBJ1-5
CASSLGRFNQPQHF
TGTGCCAGCAGCTTAGGACGGTTCAATCAGCCCCAGCATTTT
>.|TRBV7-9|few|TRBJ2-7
CASSSQSEQYF
TGTGCCAGCAGCTCCCAGTCCGAGCAGTACTTC
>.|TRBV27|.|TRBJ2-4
CATSTGGFLGKNIQYF
TGTGCCACCTCGACAGGAGGGTTCCTTGGCAAAAACATTCAGTACTTC
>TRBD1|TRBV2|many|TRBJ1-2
CASSVEDRELYGYTF
TGTGCCAGCAGTGTCGAGGACAGGGAATTGTATGGCTACACCTTC
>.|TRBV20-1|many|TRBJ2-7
CSVGSSYEQYF
TGCAGTGTAGGCAGCTCCTACGAGCAGTACTTC
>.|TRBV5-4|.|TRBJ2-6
CASTIRGWGANVLTF
TGTGCCAGCACCATACGGGGATGGGGGGCCAACGTCCTGACTTTC
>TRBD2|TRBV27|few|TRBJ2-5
CASGGTREQYF
TGTGCCAGCGGAGGGACTAGGGAGCAGTACTTC
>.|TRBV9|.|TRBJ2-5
CASSALGWRSSQYF
TGTGCCAGCAGCGCTCTGGGGTGGCGGAGCTCCCAGTACTTC
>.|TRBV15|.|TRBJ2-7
CATSRDLGLGRAYEQYF
TGTGCCACCAGCAGAGATTTAGGTCTGGGCAGAGCCTACGAGCAGTACTTC
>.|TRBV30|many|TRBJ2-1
CAWSIGAHNEQFF
TGTGCCTGGAGTATTGGGGCCCACAATGAGCAGTTCTTC
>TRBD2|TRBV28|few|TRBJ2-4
CASSLRTSGRATKNIQYF
TGTGCCAGCAGCCTCCGGACTAGCGGGAGGGCTACCAAAAACATTCAGTACTTC
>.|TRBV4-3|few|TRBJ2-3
CASSQDGGLGTDTQYF
TGCGCCAGCAGCCAAGATGGGGGACTCGGCACAGATACGCAGTATTTT
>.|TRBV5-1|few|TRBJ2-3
CASGGRAGDTDTQYF
TGCGCCAGCGGAGGTCGGGCAGGGGACACAGATACGCAGTATTTT
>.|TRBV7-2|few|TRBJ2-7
CASSLEWGGAYEQYF
TGTGCCAGCAGCTTAGAATGGGGTGGGGCCTACGAGCAGTACTTC
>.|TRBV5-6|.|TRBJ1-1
CASSLVFTEAFF
TGTGCCAGCAGCTTGGTTTTCACTGAAGCTTTCTTT
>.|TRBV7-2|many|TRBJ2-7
CASSRGGPYEQYF
TGTGCCAGCAGCCGAGGAGGGCCCTACGAGCAGTACTTC
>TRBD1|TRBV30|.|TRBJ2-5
CAWAKPRTGGSEQYF
TGTGCCTGGGCCAAGCCGCGGACAGGGGGCAGTGAGCAGTACTTC
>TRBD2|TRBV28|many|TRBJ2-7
CASSLWTGTSGRGEQYF
TGTGCCAGCAGTTTATGGACCGGGACTAGCGGGAGAGGCGAGCAGTACTTC
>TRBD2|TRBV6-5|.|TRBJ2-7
CASRTSGRYEQYF
TGTGCCAGCAGGACTAGCGGGAGGTACGAGCAGTACTTC
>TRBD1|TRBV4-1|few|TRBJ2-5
CASSRTTGGGETQYF
TGCGCCAGCAGCCGTACCACAGGGGGCGGGGAGACCCAGTACTTC
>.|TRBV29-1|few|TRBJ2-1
CSVDQDPKQFF
TGCAGCGTTGATCAGGATCCGAAGCAGTTCTTC
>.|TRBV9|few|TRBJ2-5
CASSAVPGSGETQYF
TGTGCCAGCAGCGCCGTACCCGGGAGTGGAGAGACCCAGTACTTC
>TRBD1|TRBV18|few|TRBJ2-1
CASSPIGQGRAEQFF
TGTGCCAGCTCACCTATCGGACAGGGGAGGGCTGAGCAGTTCTTC
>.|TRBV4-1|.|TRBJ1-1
CASSQGGNTEAFF
TGCGCCAGCAGCCAAGGGGGCAACACTGAAGCTTTCTTT
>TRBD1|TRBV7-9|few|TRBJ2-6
CASSQTGGGWANVLTF
TGTGCCAGCAGTCAGACAGGGGGAGGTTGGGCCAACGTCCTGACTTTC
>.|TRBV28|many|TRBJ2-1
CASSPSLGSANNEQFF
TGTGCCAGCAGTCCCTCTCTTGGTAGCGCTAACAATGAGCAGTTCTTC
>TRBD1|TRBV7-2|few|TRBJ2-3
CASRSGTGASTDTQYF
TGTGCCAGCAGATCCGGGACAGGCGCTAGCACAGATACGCAGTATTTT
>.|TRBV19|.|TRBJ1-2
CASSRTGAPNYGYTF
TGTGCCAGTAGTCGTACTGGGGCTCCTAACTATGGCTACACCTTC
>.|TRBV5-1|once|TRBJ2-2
CASSLGPHTGELFF
TGCGCCAGCAGCTTGGGTCCACACACCGGGGAGCTGTTTTTT
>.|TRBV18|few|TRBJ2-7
CASSSLDGYEQYF
TGTGCCAGCTCGAGCTTGGACGGCTACGAGCAGTACTTC
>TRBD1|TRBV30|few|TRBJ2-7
CAWSSLQGWDEQYF
TGTGCCTGGAGTTCCTTACAGGGGTGGGACGAGCAGTACTTC
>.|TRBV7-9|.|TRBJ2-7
CASSPLPSYEQYF
TGTGCCAGCAGCCCCCTGCCGTCCTACGAGCAGTACTTC
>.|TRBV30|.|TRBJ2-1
CAWSVIPRGGEQFF
TGTGCCTGGAGTGTAATCCCCCGAGGCGGGGAGCAGTTCTTC
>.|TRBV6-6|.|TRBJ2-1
CASSLASSSYNEQFF
TGTGCCAGCAGTTTAGCTTCAAGCTCCTACAATGAGCAGTTCTTC
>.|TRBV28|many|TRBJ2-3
CASSTRSSGTDTQYF
TGTGCCAGCAGTACCCGAAGCTCTGGTACCGATACGCAGTATTTT
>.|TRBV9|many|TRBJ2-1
CASTFGGSSYNEQFF
TGTGCCAGCACGTTCGGCGGAAGCTCCTACAATGAGCAGTTCTTC
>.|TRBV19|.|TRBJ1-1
CASSMGIDANTEAFF
TGTGCCAGTAGTATGGGCATCGATGCGAACACTGAAGCTTTCTTT
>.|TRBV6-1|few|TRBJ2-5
CASSVTELMTQYF
TGTGCCAGCAGTGTCACGGAGCTCATGACCCAGTACTTC
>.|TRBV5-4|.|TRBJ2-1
CASSLAGTRSYNEQFF
TGTGCCAGCAGCTTGGCGGGGACCCGCTCCTACAATGAGCAGTTCTTC